This note documents a single TCR beta chain sequence. This sample is drawn from a study of control samples from healthy donors and cancer patients. Data came from immunoSEQ multiplex PCR; TCRdb stores just in-frame clones and leaves some out. Of under 450,000 clones listed, around 90% are singletons. This CDR3 is built from 13 residues. Per germline, CDR1 LNHDA and CDR2 SQIVND (reference sequence). J lost 6 bases, V lost 4 bases, and 2 bases had no gene match. The J gene is TRBJ2-2, the V gene TRBV19; TRBD2 matches 7 bases. The receptor comes from a man in his forties or fifties with head and neck cancer. Source material: PBMCs. The CDR3 DNA sequence: TGTGCCAGTAGTAGCGGGAGATCCGGGGAGCTGTTTTTT. Its protein product is CASSSGRSGELFF.